Sequencing of this T cell receptor (beta chain) was carried out in a study of blood T cell repertoires in COVID-19. Clones were sequenced by immunoSEQ multiplex PCR, and TCRdb holds only the in-frame ones, with some missing. The sample carries about 250,000 clones, 80% to 90% recorded once. The length of the CDR3 is 17 residues. The sequenced material came from peripheral blood. The chain couples TRBV21-1 to TRBJ1-5; the D call TRBD1 from the table was never checked on the DNA. TRBV21-1 is given as a pseudogene. The receptor was derived from a man older than 75 with acute or convalescent COVID-19. The CDR3: CASSKEKGTGVNQPQHF. In nucleotides, the CDR3 is TGTGCCAGCAGCAAGGAAAAGGGGACAGGGGTCAATCAGCCCCAGCATTTT.